The clone carrying this TCR beta chain has ten or more counts. What it recognizes is unknown. Using its own MiXCR run on the 5' RACE reads, TCRdb lists one record per CDR3 protein. The sample holds around 40,000 distinct CDR3 sequences, roughly 2.6% seen once. The data were taken from a study of CD8 T cells in ankylosing spondylitis. Study-wide results and limits: In ankylosing spondylitis patients, matched synovial fluid reportedly showed significant enrichment of disease-linked clones.

Between the trimmed V and J ends, which lost 5 bases and 10 bases, there was a span of 10 bases. Germline V gives CDR1 SGDLS, CDR2 YYNGEE. This CDR3 spans 11 amino acids. The chain recombines TRBV9 with TRBJ2-1; tentatively, D is TRBD1 or TRBD2 (5 bases each). The receptor was isolated from a male donor with ankylosing spondylitis or in good health (not recorded which). Sequencing input: blood, either unsorted or a sorted T cell fraction (not recorded which). The chain's CDR3 is CASSEGTEQFF. DNA for the CDR3: TGTGCCAGCAGTGAAGGGACGGAGCAGTTCTTC.